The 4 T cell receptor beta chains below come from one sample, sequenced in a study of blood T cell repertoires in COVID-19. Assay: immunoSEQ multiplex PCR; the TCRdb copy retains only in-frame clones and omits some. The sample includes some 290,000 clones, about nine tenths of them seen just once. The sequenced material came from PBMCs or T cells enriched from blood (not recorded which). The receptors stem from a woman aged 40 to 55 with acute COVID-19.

This chain's CDR3 is CASSLQENTEAFF. CDR3 DNA sequence: TGTGCCAGCAGCCTCCAGGAGAACACTGAAGCTTTCTTT. The gene calls are TRBV7-9 and TRBJ1-1; D ambiguous. V was shortened by 5 bases and J by 1 base, with 8 bases between the two germline ends. The CDR3 extends over 13 amino acids. In germline, CDR1 is SEHNR, CDR2 FQNEAQ (reference sequence).

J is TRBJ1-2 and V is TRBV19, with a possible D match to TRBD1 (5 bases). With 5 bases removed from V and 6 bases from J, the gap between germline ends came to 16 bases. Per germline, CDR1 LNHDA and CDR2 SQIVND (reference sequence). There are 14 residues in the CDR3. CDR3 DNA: TGTGCCAGTAGTCTCACCGCCCAGGGCCATGGCTACACCTTC. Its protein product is CASSLTAQGHGYTF.

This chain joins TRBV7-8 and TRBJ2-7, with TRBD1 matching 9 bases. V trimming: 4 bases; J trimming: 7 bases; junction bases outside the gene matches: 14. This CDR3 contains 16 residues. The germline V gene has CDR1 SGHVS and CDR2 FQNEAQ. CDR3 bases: TGTGCCAGCAGCTCGTTACAGGGGGCGAGTCGAATTGAGCAGTACTTC. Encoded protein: CASSSLQGASRIEQYF.

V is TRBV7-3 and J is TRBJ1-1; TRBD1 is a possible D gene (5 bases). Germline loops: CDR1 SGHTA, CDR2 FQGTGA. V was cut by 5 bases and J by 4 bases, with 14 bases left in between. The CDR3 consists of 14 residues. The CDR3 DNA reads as TGTGCCAGCAGCCTTAGTGGGGGGGTCACTGAAGCTTTCTTT. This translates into CASSLSGGVTEAFF.